The sequence of this TCR beta chain was determined in a study of regulatory T cells in long-lasting Graves disease. Germline CDR1 SEHNR, CDR2 FQNEAQ (reference sequence). CDR3 length equals 14 residues. Between the trimmed V and J ends, which lost 0 bases and 6 bases, there was a span of 12 bases. The study's findings and limits: Persistent disease preferred TRBV28, TRBJ1-2 and TRBJ2-5.

Many counts were recorded for this clonotype. Its antigen is currently unknown. iRepertoire HTBI primers and Arm-PCR of CDR3 regions built TCR beta libraries. TCRdb fed the multiplex PCR reads into MiXCR, producing one record per CDR3 protein. The sample consists of around 500,000 distinct CDR3 sequences, approximately 13% of them appearing once. Time point meaning: newly diagnosed GD, antithyroid drugs for less than 3 months. The TCR library was made from RNA that had been extracted from PBMCs in TRIzol. The data also belong to a second study, concerning T cells in Graves' hyperthyroidism and ophthalmopathy. That investigation notes: Graves' hyperthyroidism is called stable when ophthalmopathy does not progress within 18 months. Based on clinical symptoms, serum thyroxine and TRAb, thyroid ultrasound and orbital computed tomography, diagnoses were reached.

The J gene is TRBJ2-7, the V gene TRBV7-9; D possibly corresponds to TRBD2 (5 bases). Here the sequenced sample was peripheral blood mononuclear cells (PBMCs), taken at new diagnosis, from a patient treated with antithyroid drugs. This receptor was identified in a man aged 25 to 40 with Graves disease. CDR3 nucleotides: TGTGCCAGCAGCTTAGCCTATTCGGGGTCCGAGCAGTACTTC. It codes for CASSLAYSGSEQYF.